A single sample gave rise to the 15 T cell receptor beta chains below, sequenced in a study of regulatory T cells in long-lasting Graves disease. Investigators prepared the TCR beta libraries by applying iRepertoire HTBI primers and Arm-PCR of CDR3 regions. In TCRdb, the multiplex PCR reads were re-called with MiXCR into one record per CDR3 protein. The sample consists of some 400,000 distinct CDR3 sequences, more than 13% of them appearing once. Time point specified: newly diagnosed GD, antithyroid drugs for less than 3 months. Isolated PBMC RNA provided the starting material for the TCR library. In addition, the sample was reused for a study of T cells in Graves' hyperthyroidism and ophthalmopathy.

Specimen: peripheral blood mononuclear cells (PBMCs), collected at new diagnosis, from a patient treated with antithyroid drugs. Receptors were obtained from a woman in her 30s with Graves disease.

For this clonotype: One end of the junction fails to match germline, which may point to a read error. The CDR3: CASSFSSGWDEQYF. CDR3 nucleotide sequence: TGTGCTAGCAGCTTCTCTAGCGGGTGGGACGAGCAGTACTTC. The chain links TRBV7-7 to TRBJ2-7; the match to TRBD2 covers 8 bases. In germline, CDR1 is SSHAT, CDR2 FNYEAQ (reference sequence). The CDR3 contains 14 residues.

This clonotype was found a few times. The rearrangement links TRBV18 to TRBJ1-5; D uncertain. V shed 3 bases and J shed 0 bases, with 12 bases lying between them. CDR3 length equals 16 residues. Looked up from germline, CDR1 is KGHSH and CDR2 is LQKENI. CDR3 sequence: CASSPYGIYSNQPQHF. The CDR3 coding sequence is TGTGCCAGCTCACCGTATGGGATCTATAGCAATCAGCCCCAGCATTTT.

There are many counts of this clonotype. The chain employs TRBV12-3 or TRBV12-4 and TRBJ1-1; TRBD1 aligns across 9 bases. The CDR3 sequence is 15 residues long. With 5 bases clipped from V and 2 bases from J, the junction kept 6 bases outside the gene matches. The CDR3 protein is CASSPRTGVNTEAFF. The CDR3 nucleotides are TGTGCCAGCAGTCCTCGGACAGGGGTAAACACTGAAGCTTTCTTT.

This clonotype was seen only once. It may be a read error: a sequence one base away is much more abundant. V usage is TRBV27 and J usage is TRBJ2-2; no clear D. The germline CDR1 and CDR2 sequences are MNHEY and SMNVEV (reference sequence). This CDR3 is built from 13 residues. V gave up 9 bases and J gave up 8 bases, with 16 bases separating them. DNA for the CDR3: TGTGCCAGGAGTCCGTACCTACAAGGGGAGCTGTTTTTT. Translating gives CARSPYLQGELFF.

This clonotype was observed at least ten times. The chain joins TRBV30 to TRBJ2-3; no clear D. Germline assignment: CDR1 GTSNPN and CDR2 SVGIG (reference sequence). Trimming pared 4 bases from V and 4 bases from J, leaving 3 bases between. This CDR3 region has 10 residues. CDR3: CAWKADTQYF. The CDR3 DNA follows: TGTGCCTGGAAGGCAGATACGCAGTATTTT.

The chain is built from TRBV6-4 and TRBJ2-1; D might be TRBD2 (5 bases). V was trimmed by 6 bases and J by 0 bases, leaving 15 bases between them. Germline V gives CDR1 MRHNA, CDR2 SNTAGT. The CDR3 sequence is 16 residues long. CDR3 sequence reads: CASRNRTEVSYNEQFF. The CDR3 DNA is TGTGCCAGCAGGAATAGGACTGAAGTCTCCTACAATGAGCAGTTCTTC.

V is TRBV6-5 and J is TRBJ2-7; TRBD2 is a possible D gene (6 bases). Germline V lookup: CDR1 MNHEY, CDR2 SVGAGI. The ends were cut back, 0 bases at V and 3 bases at J, with 12 bases in the middle. This CDR3 has 15 amino acids. The CDR3 DNA follows: TGTGCCAGCAGTTACTCGATCGGGGGAGTCTACGAGCAGTACTTC. Its translation: CASSYSIGGVYEQYF.

In this sample, this clonotype turned up a few times. This may be a read error: a much more frequent sequence differs by one nucleotide. V and J are TRBV2 and TRBJ2-3; TRBD1 agrees at 10 bases. The CDR3 extends over 16 amino acids. J gave up 4 bases and V 6 bases, and 10 bases lay outside the gene matches. Germline V gene lookup returns CDR1 SNHLY and CDR2 FYNNEI. CDR3 coding DNA: TGTGCCAGCAGGAGGAGACAGGGGGCGAGACCAGATACGCAGTATTTT. It codes for CASRRRQGARPDTQYF.

This clonotype was seen a handful of times. The chain combines TRBV3-1 with TRBJ2-2; 8 positions agree with TRBD2. V was pared by 4 bases and J by 9 bases, with 4 bases of the junction left unmatched. The germline V gene has CDR1 LGHDT and CDR2 YNNKEL (reference sequence). The CDR3 is 13 residues long. The CDR3 DNA sequence: TGTGCCAGCAGCCTTAGCGGGGCCCGGGAGCTGTTTTTT. Protein product: CASSLSGARELFF.

This clonotype appeared a few times. This chain links TRBV20-1 with TRBJ2-7; D remains ambiguous. V was pared by 4 bases and J by 0 bases, with 4 bases between. CDR3 size: 11 residues. The germline gives CDR1 DFQATT, CDR2 SNEGSKA (reference sequence). CDR3 loop: CSATASYEQYF. Here the CDR3 DNA reads TGCAGTGCTACAGCCTCCTACGAGCAGTACTTC.

This clonotype has just a few counts. The chain has TRBV7-8 and TRBJ1-4; 9 bases fit TRBD1. J was trimmed by 8 bases and V by 0 bases; bases with no gene match: 4. This CDR3 region has 15 residues. Per the germline V gene, CDR1 is SGHVS and CDR2 is FQNEAQ. CDR3 protein: CASSLALGQGEKLFF. The CDR3 region has the DNA TGTGCCAGCAGCTTAGCCCTAGGACAGGGGGAAAAACTGTTTTTT.

This clonotype was seen a handful of times. An end of the junction does not agree with germline; a read error may underlie this. V gene TRBV7-9 combines with J gene TRBJ2-2; D perhaps matches TRBD1 (5 bases). This CDR3 contains 14 residues. Germline values: CDR1 SEHNR, CDR2 FQNEAQ (reference sequence). CDR3 DNA: TGTGCCAGCAGCTTACCAGGGAACGCCGGGGAGCTGTTTTTT. Its protein is CASSLPGNAGELFF.

In its sample, this clonotype was seen many times. The J gene is TRBJ2-7, the V gene TRBV7-8; 11 nucleotides agree with TRBD2. V lost 7 bases, J lost 6 bases, and 17 bases stayed unmatched. CDR3 length equals 17 residues. Germline CDR1 is SGHVS and CDR2 is FQNEAQ. For the CDR3, the DNA is TGTGCCAGCACCCCTAGAGGACTAGCGGGTGGGGGAAGCGAGCAGTACTTC. This sequence encodes CASTPRGLAGGGSEQYF.

This clonotype was recorded a few times. J is TRBJ1-5 and V is TRBV20-1, with D unclear. Looked up from germline, CDR1 is DFQATT and CDR2 is SNEGSKA (reference sequence). The CDR3 has 14 residues. Trimming removed 6 bases from V and 0 bases from J, with 12 bases in between. The CDR3 bases are TGCAGTGCACGCGGTGGGTATAGCAATCAGCCCCAGCATTTT. This encodes CSARGGYSNQPQHF.

In this sample, this clonotype turned up a few times. This chain uses TRBV9 with TRBJ2-7, with 10 bases identical to TRBD2. Trimming took 5 bases from V and 1 from J; bases not matched to a gene: 6. The CDR3 length is 15 residues. Germline CDR1 and CDR2: SGDLS and YYNGEE. CDR3 sequence reads: CASSEAGGFSYEQYF. The CDR3 DNA is TGTGCCAGCAGTGAAGCGGGAGGGTTTTCCTACGAGCAGTACTTC.